Below are 8 T cell receptor beta chains sequenced from a single sample in a study of Ad26.COV2.S vaccination and SARS-CoV-2 variants. Treatment of the sample: roughly 20 received Ad26.COV2.S at low or high dose, single or two shots; five or six received placebo; per-sample allocation not given. Each sample was drawn 63 days after the first injection (of vaccine or placebo). The method was immunoSEQ multiplex PCR; TCRdb's version includes in-frame clones alone and lacks a portion of them. Among roughly 460,000 clones listed, 89% were seen once. This specimen was peripheral blood, taken in a trial of Ad26.COV2.S vaccine versus placebo. These receptors were collected from a person aged 18 to 65 who received the Ad26.COV2.S COVID-19 vaccine or a placebo.

This clone was counted between two and nine times. The chain uses TRBV28 and TRBJ1-2; TRBD1 might be the D (6 bases). Germline assignment: CDR1 MDHEN and CDR2 SYDVKM. The CDR3 is 12 residues long. V was trimmed by 2 bases and J by 8 bases, leaving 9 bases between them. The CDR3 nucleotides are TGTGCCAGCAGTTTAAACGGGGGCGGCTACACCTTC. Amino acid sequence: CASSLNGGGYTF.

This clone was recorded once. This rearrangement joins TRBV28 to TRBJ2-7; tentatively, D is TRBD1 (6 bases). The CDR3 totals 14 residues. V was pared by 5 bases and J by 0 bases, with 11 bases between. The germline V gene has CDR1 MDHEN and CDR2 SYDVKM. CDR3 in DNA: TGTGCCAGCAGTCTCCGGGACATCTCCTACGAGCAGTACTTC. It translates to CASSLRDISYEQYF.

This sequence joins TRBV13 and TRBJ1-6; tentatively, D is TRBD1 (6 bases). This CDR3 is 14 amino acids long. V was shortened by 4 bases and J by 9 bases, with 13 bases between the two germline ends. Germline V gives CDR1 PRHDT, CDR2 FYEKMQ (reference sequence). CDR3 loop: CASSYGQPGSPLHF. In DNA form, the CDR3 reads TGTGCCAGCAGCTATGGACAGCCGGGTTCACCCCTCCACTTT.

CDR3 amino acids: CSASRTVSSYNSPLHF. The CDR3 DNA is TGCAGTGCCAGTCGAACTGTAAGCTCCTATAATTCACCCCTCCACTTT. The V gene is TRBV20-1, the J gene TRBJ1-6, with unresolved D. Trimming pared 6 bases from V and 0 bases from J, leaving 15 bases between. Germline CDR1 and CDR2: DFQATT and SNEGSKA (reference sequence). The CDR3 covers 16 residues.

CDR3: CASSQETLAGMSNEQFF. The CDR3 DNA follows: TGTGCCAGCAGCCAAGAAACCCTAGCGGGGATGAGCAATGAGCAGTTCTTC. The V and J genes are TRBV3-1 (or the pseudogene TRBV3-2) and TRBJ2-1, with TRBD2 identical over 9 bases. Per germline, CDR1 LGHDT and CDR2 YNNKEL (reference sequence). Trimming took 0 bases from V and 6 from J; bases not matched to a gene: 9. This CDR3 comprises 17 residues.

CDR3 nucleotide sequence: TGTGCCAGCGGAAAGCGCCCGGAGACCCAGTACTTC. This translates into CASGKRPETQYF. The chain has TRBV2 and TRBJ2-5; D not certain. V was shortened by 8 bases and J by 5 bases, with 12 bases between the two germline ends. The germline CDR1 and CDR2 sequences are SNHLY and FYNNEI. This CDR3 spans 12 amino acids. Full variable domain (rest looked up from reference TRBV2 and TRBJ2-5): EPEVTQTPSHQVTQMGQEVILRCVPISNHLYFYWYRQILGQKVEFLVSFYNNEISEKSEIFDDQFSVERPDGSNFTLKIRSTKLEDSAMYFCASGKRPETQYFGPGTRLLVL.

The CDR3 DNA sequence: TGCGCCAGCAGCTTACTAGCGGGGGGGCCTTCCGACAATGAGCAGTTCTTC. This codes for CASSLLAGGPSDNEQFF. The genes are TRBV5-1 and TRBJ2-1, with 13 bases lining up with TRBD2. CDR1 and CDR2 (germline): SGHRS, YFSETQ. J gave up 5 bases and V 2 bases, and 7 bases lay outside the gene matches. The CDR3 is 17 residues long.

The chain couples TRBV19 to TRBJ2-5; 9 nucleotides match TRBD1. Trimming took 6 bases from V and 2 from J; bases not matched to a gene: 16. Germline-derived CDR1 and CDR2 are LNHDA and SQIVND (reference sequence). The CDR3 loop spans 18 amino acids. The CDR3 DNA reads as TGTGCCAGTAGCTACAGGGGGCTAGTGCCCATCCAACAAGAGACCCAGTACTTC. Protein sequence: CASSYRGLVPIQQETQYF.